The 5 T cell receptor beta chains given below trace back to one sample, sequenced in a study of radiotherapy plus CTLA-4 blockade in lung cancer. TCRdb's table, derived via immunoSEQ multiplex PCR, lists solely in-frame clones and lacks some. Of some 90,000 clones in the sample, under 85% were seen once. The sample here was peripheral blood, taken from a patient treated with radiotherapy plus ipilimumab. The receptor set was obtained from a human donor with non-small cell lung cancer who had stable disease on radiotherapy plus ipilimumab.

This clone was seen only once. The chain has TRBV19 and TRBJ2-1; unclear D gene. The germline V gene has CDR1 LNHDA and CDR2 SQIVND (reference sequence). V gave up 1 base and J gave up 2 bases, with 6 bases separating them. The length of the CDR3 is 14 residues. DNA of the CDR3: TGTGCCAGTAGTATAGTGGCGGCCTACAATGAGCAGTTCTTC. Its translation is CASSIVAAYNEQFF.

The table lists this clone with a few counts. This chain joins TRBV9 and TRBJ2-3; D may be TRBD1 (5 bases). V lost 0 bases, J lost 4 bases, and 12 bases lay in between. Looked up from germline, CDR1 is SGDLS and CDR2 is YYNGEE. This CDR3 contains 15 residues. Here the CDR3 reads CASSVEGRAADTQYF. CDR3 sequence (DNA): TGTGCCAGCAGCGTAGAGGGCAGGGCGGCAGATACGCAGTATTTT.

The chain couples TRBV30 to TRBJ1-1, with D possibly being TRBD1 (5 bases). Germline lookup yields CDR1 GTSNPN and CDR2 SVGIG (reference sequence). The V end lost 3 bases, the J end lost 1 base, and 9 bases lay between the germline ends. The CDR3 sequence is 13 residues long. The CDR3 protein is CAWSGGGNTEAFF. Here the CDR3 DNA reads TGTGCCTGGAGCGGGGGTGGGAACACTGAAGCTTTCTTT.

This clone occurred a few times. CDR3 coding DNA: TGTGCCAGCAGCCAAGGACAATCGGCCTCTGAAGCTTTCTTT. It codes for CASSQGQSASEAFF. The V call is TRBV5-6, the J call TRBJ1-1, with D possibly matching TRBD1 (5 bases). V shed 4 bases and J shed 6 bases, with 16 bases lying between them. Germline-derived CDR1 and CDR2 are SGHDT and YYEEEE. This CDR3 spans 14 amino acids.

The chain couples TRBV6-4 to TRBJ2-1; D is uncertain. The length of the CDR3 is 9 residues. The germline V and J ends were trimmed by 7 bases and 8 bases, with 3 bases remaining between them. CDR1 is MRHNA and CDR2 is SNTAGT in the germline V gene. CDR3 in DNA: TGTGCCAGCAACCATGAGCAGTTCTTC. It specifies CASNHEQFF.